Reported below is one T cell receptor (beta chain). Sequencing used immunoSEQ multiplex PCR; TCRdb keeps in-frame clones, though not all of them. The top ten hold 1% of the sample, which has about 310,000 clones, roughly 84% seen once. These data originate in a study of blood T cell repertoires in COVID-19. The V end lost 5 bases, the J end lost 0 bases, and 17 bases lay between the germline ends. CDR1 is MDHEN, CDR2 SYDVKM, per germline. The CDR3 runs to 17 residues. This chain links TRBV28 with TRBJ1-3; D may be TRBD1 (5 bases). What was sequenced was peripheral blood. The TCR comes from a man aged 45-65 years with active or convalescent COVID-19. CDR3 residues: CASSLPGIGNSGNTIYF. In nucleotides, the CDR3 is TGTGCCAGCAGTCTCCCAGGGATCGGAAACTCTGGAAACACCATATATTTT.